This TCR beta chain was identified in a study of blood T cell repertoires in COVID-19. In the study overall: Both acute and convalescent COVID-19 samples were obtained from the United States, Italy and Spain. Sources were T cells, B-cell-depleted T cells, or PBMCs; the material itself was cDNA or gDNA.

In its sample, this clone was seen a few times. Exposed enrollees had met someone with a PCR-confirmed or clinician-diagnosed COVID-19 case at some point within the 2 weeks before study entry. TCRdb's copy holds only in-frame clones and misses some; the assay was immunoSEQ multiplex PCR. The sample contains roughly 400,000 clones, around nine tenths of which appear only once. This CDR3 is 14 amino acids long. Per germline, CDR1 SGHVS and CDR2 FQNEAQ. V was trimmed by 5 bases and J by 6 bases, leaving 17 bases between them. The sequence was obtained from a woman between 18 and 29 years old who had been exposed to COVID-19. Sequencing was done on a sample of PBMCs or T cells enriched from blood (not recorded which). The gene calls are TRBV7-8 and TRBJ2-7; D is unresolved. The CDR3 region has the DNA TGTGCCAGCAGCCCACTTGCAGGTTTCGTCGAGCAGTACTTC. As protein: CASSPLAGFVEQYF.